This T cell receptor beta chain came from a study of CD8 T cells in ankylosing spondylitis. Study conclusions and caveats: Matched synovial fluid from ankylosing spondylitis patients was reported to be enriched for disease-linked clones. Certain motif variants had earlier appeared in reactive arthritis synovial fluid and blood. A motif of seven or eight highly homologous TCR beta variants was seen as apparently characteristic of ankylosing spondylitis blood.

The CDR3 covers 18 residues. The germline V gene encodes CDR1 SGHAT and CDR2 FQDESV (reference sequence). Trimming pared 0 bases from V and 4 bases from J, leaving 22 bases between. For this clonotype: Its antigen is unknown.

Construction of TCR beta libraries was performed using quantitative 5'-RACE with molecular barcodes. TCRdb recomputed calls from the 5' RACE reads with MiXCR, one row per CDR3 protein. The data contain approximately 500,000 distinct CDR3 sequences, roughly 13% of them singletons. The chain uses TRBV11-1 and TRBJ2-7; D is perhaps TRBD2 (6 bases). The TCR originated in a male donor with ankylosing spondylitis. Sequencing input: blood, either unsorted or a sorted T cell fraction (not recorded which). The DNA for the CDR3 is TGTGCCAGCAGCTTAGCGGGGAAGACTCTTCGGGAGATGTACGAGCAGTACTTC. Encoded protein: CASSLAGKTLREMYEQYF.